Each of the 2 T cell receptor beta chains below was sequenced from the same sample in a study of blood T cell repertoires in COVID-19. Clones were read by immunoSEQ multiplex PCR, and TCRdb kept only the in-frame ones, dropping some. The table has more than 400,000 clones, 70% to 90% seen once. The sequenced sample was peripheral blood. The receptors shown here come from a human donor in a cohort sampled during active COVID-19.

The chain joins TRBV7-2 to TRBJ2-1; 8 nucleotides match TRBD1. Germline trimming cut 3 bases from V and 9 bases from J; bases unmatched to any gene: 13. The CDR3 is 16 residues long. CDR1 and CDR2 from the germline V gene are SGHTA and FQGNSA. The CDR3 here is CASSFGVGQGQVEQFF. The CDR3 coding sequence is TGTGCCAGCAGCTTCGGAGTTGGACAGGGTCAAGTTGAGCAGTTCTTC.

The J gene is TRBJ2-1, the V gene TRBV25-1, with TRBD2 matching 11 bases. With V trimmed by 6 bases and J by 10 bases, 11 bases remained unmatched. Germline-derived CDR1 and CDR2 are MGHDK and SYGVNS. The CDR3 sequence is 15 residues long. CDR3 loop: CASRKTSGTIKEQFF. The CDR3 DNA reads TGTGCCAGCAGAAAGACTAGCGGGACAATTAAGGAGCAGTTCTTC.